This T cell receptor beta chain was identified in a study of cytomegalovirus exposure and HLA in healthy donors. Whole-study context: Of 300 to 500 genotyped donors, roughly 81% grouped in the Caucasian-associated ancestry cluster. Study findings and constraints: In most subjects, TCR beta sequences reportedly gave accurate predictions of HLA-A and HLA-B alleles. Some V segments could not be told apart, so they were left out, TRBV6-2 and TRBV6-3 among them.

The length of the CDR3 is 16 residues. Germline V gives CDR1 MGHRA, CDR2 YSYEKL. Germline trimming cut 4 bases from V and 4 bases from J; bases unmatched to any gene: 6. About this clone itself: Its antigen is undetermined.

The study ran its PCR with 60 Vbeta and 13 Jbeta primers. In the original analysis: About 10 million shared chains were among roughly 81 million unique TCR beta chains counted in a later analysis. The repertoire was sequenced with immunoSEQ multiplex PCR; TCRdb's copy has only in-frame clones and lacks some. V, J and clone size are taken as reported in that table, and D and trimming were inferred from the DNA itself. The sample lists under 100,000 clones, nearly 70% occurring once. This sequence joins TRBV4-1 and TRBJ2-1, with TRBD2 matching over 11 bases. This TCR was sampled from a woman aged 50 to 60 in good health and CMV-seropositive. Sequencing was carried out using PBMCs. The CDR3 coding sequence is TGCGCCAGCAGCCCGCAGACTAGCGGGGTATACAATGAGCAGTTCTTC. Amino acids: CASSPQTSGVYNEQFF.